The entry below describes one TCR beta chain. It lacks a known antigen. The input lacks base qualities; no much larger clone sits a single base away. The entire DNA extracted from each sorted CD8+ T cell subset was loaded into the assay. TCR beta CDR3 sequences were amplified from genomic DNA with the immunoSEQ TCRb Assay kit following manufacturer instructions. The KAPA Library Quantification Kit for Illumina platforms was used to quantify pooled libraries by qPCR. Sequencing of the pooled libraries was done on an Illumina NextSeq 500, with clustering at roughly 0.55-1.2 pM. Processing in the source paper ran as follows. TCR data were analyzed using immunoSEQ ANALYZER and the R LymphoSeq package. A rearrangement efficiency score was calculated as productive divided by the sum of productive and non-productive CDR3 sequences. Clonality was measured with the Gini coefficient and diversity with the Renyi index at alpha=1, compared pairwise between timepoints within each patient. Clonal relatedness, based on an edit distance of 3, and repertoire similarity, based on the Bhattacharyya coefficient, were both computed in LymphoSeq. To classify response, a linear discriminant analysis based on week-3 changes in clonality and diversity was built using the R MASS and caret packages. The immuneACCESS repertoire file appears here via TCRdb, limited to in-frame rearrangements. These files lack a portion of the clones; in checked studies, under half of the deficit traces to unresolved V genes, and the cause of the others is not known. V, J and clone size reflect that table, while D and trimming were determined from the DNA. The sample table holds some 13,000 clones, of which about 92% were seen once. Of the sample, around 0.18% falls within the top ten clones.

The entry originates in a study of blood T cell dynamics during melanoma immunotherapy (dated by TCRdb to about 2020). Regarding the study in general: All patients had metastatic melanoma and were given first-line pembrolizumab or nivolumab plus ipilimumab as standard of care in the United Kingdom. To identify early correlates of response, the study profiled peripheral T cell receptor repertoires in patients with metastatic melanoma before and after one cycle of checkpoint inhibitor therapy. Consecutive patients formed a training cohort, and a further independent group of patients from the same centre was pooled into an external validation set.

Beyond this particular receptor, the publication reports: Whether the T cell clones behind the repertoire changes were melanoma-specific or instead reflected general immune activation was something the study could not determine. The relatively small sample size was acknowledged as something that could potentially limit how far the results can be generalized. Of the sorted CD8+ subsets, TIE cells had both the greatest clonality and the greatest similarity to cfDNA CDR3 sequences, which suggests active turnover converging on dominant clones.

Explained via the paper, the time point label denotes: pre-treatment baseline. Blood samples were taken at two points: before treatment (T0) and at week 3 (W3), which came after the first cycle of checkpoint blockade. Except for a couple of patients with rapid clinical progression, response was assessed 12 weeks after the first infusion by RECIST 1.1; disease control meant complete response, partial response or stable disease. Any patient who had received prior systemic cancer treatment, was on concomitant immunosuppressant therapy or had synchronous other active malignancies was excluded. In six patients, three with progression and three with disease control, sorted CD8+ memory and naive T cell subsets were sequenced at T0 and W3. Lymphoprep and SepMate tubes were used to isolate PBMC from blood, and red cell lysis was then performed. QIAamp DNA Blood Mini kits were used to extract DNA from PBMC and sorted T cell subsets. CD8+ T cell subsets were sorted live on a FACSAria III cytometer and then frozen prior to DNA extraction. For flow cytometry, fresh PBMC were kept at 4 degrees C in PBS with 2% fetal bovine serum and analyzed within 24 hours.

Trimming leaves V shorter by 5 bases and J shorter by 15 bases, with the junction holding 7 bases beyond the gene matches. The CDR3 starts with the cysteine, ends with the phenylalanine, and has 12 residues. Of the read, only the CDR3 DNA is kept; its 36 bases are in frame from base 1. Via the germline V gene, CDR1 is MDHEN and CDR2 SYDVKM. The sequences come from effector memory CD8+ T cells from blood, collected from a patient treated with checkpoint blockade. The TCR sequence derives from a human donor with melanoma. This sequence uses TRBV28 and TRBJ2-1; TRBD1 aligns with 10 central bases. CDR3 loop: CASSEGTGVRFF. The DNA sequence follows: TGTGCCAGCAGTGAGGGGACAGGGGTTCGGTTCTTC. This CDR3, with the reference TRBV28 and TRBJ2-1 proteins standing in past its ends, gives the full variable domain DVKVTQSSRYLVKRTGEKVFLECVQDMDHENMFWYRQDPGLGLRLIYFSYDVKMKEKGDIPEGYSVSREKKERFSLILESASTNQTSMYLCASSEGTGVRFFGPGTRLTVL.